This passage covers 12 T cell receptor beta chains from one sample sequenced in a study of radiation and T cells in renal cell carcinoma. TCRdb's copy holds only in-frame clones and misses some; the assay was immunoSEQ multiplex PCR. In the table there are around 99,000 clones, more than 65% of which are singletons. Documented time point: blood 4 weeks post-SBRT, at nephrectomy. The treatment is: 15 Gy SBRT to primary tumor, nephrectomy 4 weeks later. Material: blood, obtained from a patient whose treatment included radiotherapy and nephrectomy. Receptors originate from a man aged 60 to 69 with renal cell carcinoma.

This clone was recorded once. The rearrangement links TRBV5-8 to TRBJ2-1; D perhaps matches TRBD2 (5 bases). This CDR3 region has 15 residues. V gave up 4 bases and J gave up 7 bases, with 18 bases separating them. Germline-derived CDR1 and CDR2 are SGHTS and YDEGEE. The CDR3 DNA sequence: TGTGCCAGCAGCCATGTAGCCACTACGGGGAATGAGCAGTTCTTC. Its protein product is CASSHVATTGNEQFF.

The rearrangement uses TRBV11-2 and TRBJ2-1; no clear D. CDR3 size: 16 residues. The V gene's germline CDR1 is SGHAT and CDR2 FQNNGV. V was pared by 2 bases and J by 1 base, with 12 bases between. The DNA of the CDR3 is TGTGCCAGCAGCTTAATGGCGGCAGGTTCCTACAATGAGCAGTTCTTC. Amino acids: CASSLMAAGSYNEQFF.

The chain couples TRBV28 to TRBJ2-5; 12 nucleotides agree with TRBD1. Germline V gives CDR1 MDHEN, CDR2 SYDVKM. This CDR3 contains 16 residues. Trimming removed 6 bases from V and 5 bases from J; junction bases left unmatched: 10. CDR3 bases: TGTGCCAGCAGGCTCTTGGGACAGGGGGCCCGGGAGACCCAGTACTTC. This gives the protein CASRLLGQGARETQYF.

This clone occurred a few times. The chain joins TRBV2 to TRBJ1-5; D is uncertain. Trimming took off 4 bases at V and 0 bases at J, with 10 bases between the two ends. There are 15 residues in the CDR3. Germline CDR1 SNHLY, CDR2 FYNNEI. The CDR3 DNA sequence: TGTGCCAGCAGTGGCGTTCAGACTAGCAATCAGCCCCAGCATTTT. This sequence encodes CASSGVQTSNQPQHF.

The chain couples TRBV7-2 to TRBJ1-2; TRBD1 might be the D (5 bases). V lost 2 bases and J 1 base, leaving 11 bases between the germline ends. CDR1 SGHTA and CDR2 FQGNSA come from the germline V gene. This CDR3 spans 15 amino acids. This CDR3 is CASSLSRAYNYGYTF. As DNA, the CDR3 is TGTGCCAGCAGCTTATCCAGGGCTTATAACTATGGCTACACCTTC.

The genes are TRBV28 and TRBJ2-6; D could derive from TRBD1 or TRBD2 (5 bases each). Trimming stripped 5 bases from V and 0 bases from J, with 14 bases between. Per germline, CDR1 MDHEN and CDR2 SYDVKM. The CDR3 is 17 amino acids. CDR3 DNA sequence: TGTGCCAGCAGTCCGTACGGGACCGTCTCTGGGGCCAACGTCCTGACTTTC. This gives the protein CASSPYGTVSGANVLTF.

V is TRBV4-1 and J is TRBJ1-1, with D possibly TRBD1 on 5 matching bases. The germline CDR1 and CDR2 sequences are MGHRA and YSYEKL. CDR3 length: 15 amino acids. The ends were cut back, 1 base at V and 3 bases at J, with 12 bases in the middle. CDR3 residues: CASSQGTQGDTEAFF. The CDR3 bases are TGCGCCAGCAGCCAAGGAACCCAGGGCGACACTGAAGCTTTCTTT.

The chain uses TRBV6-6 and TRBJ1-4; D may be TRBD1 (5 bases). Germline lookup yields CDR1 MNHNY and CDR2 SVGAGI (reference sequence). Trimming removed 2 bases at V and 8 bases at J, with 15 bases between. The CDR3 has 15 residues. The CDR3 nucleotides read TGTGCCAGCAGTTACGGGGCAGGGAGGGAAGAAAAACTGTTTTTT. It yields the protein CASSYGAGREEKLFF.

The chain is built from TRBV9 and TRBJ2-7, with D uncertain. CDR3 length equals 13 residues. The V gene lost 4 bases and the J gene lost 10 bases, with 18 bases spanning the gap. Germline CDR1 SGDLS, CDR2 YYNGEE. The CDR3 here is CASSSAGLSLQYF. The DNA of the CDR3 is TGTGCCAGCAGCTCAGCCGGGCTCTCCTTACAGTACTTC.

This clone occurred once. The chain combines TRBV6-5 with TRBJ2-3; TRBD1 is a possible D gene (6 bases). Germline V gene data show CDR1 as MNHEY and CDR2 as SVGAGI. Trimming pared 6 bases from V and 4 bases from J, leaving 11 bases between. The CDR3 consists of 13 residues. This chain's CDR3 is CASSPNRADTQYF. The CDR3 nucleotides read TGTGCCAGCAGCCCAAACAGGGCAGATACGCAGTATTTT.

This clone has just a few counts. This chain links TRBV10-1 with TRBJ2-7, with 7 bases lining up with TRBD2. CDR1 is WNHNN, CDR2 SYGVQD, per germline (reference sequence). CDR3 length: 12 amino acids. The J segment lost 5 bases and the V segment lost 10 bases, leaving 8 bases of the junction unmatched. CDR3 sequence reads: CATSLAGNEQYF. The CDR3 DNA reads TGCGCCACGTCCTTAGCGGGTAACGAGCAGTACTTC.

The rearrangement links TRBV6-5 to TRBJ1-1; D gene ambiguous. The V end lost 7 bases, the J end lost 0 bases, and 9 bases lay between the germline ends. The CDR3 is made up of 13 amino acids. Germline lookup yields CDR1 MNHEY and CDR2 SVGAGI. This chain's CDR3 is CASMWQLNTEAFF. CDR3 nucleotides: TGTGCCAGCATGTGGCAGTTGAACACTGAAGCTTTCTTT.